This T cell receptor (beta chain) was captured by sequencing in a study of cytomegalovirus exposure and HLA in healthy donors. Looking at the study overall: Findings of an earlier analysis included over 95 million unique TCR beta sequences from about 180 million T cells.

Vbeta (60) and Jbeta (13) primers were used in the PCR. Using immunoSEQ multiplex PCR, the repertoire was profiled, and TCRdb retains in-frame clones only, with some absent. The data contain 100,000 or so clones, more than 9.5% of them singletons. The specimen sequenced was PBMCs. The source of this sequence is a middle-aged man in good health and CMV-seropositive.

CDR3 sequence (DNA): TGTGCCAGCAACAACGGGGGGAACACCGGGGAGCTGTTTTTT. This sequence encodes CASNNGGNTGELFF. The chain employs TRBV5-4 and TRBJ2-2, with a tentative D call TRBD2 (6 bases). Deletions cut 6 bases from V and 1 base from J, with 10 bases between. Per the germline V gene, CDR1 is SGHNT and CDR2 is YYREEE (reference sequence). The CDR3 totals 14 residues.